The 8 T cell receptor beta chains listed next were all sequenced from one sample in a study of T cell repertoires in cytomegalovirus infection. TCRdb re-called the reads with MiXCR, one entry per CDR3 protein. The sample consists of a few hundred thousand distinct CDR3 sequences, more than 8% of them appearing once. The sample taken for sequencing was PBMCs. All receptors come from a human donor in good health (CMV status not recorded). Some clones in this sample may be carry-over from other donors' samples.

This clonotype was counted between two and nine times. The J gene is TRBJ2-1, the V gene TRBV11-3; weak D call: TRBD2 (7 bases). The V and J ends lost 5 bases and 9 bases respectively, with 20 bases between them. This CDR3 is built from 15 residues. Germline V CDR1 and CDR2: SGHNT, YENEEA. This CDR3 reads CASSPSTGGGGEQFF. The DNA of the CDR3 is TGTGCCAGCAGCCCCTCTACGGGGGGCGGTGGTGAGCAGTTCTTC.

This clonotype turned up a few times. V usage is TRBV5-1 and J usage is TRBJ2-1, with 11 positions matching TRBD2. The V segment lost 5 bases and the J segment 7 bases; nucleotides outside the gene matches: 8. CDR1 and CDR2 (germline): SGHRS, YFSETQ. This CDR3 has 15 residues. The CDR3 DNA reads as TGCGCCAGCAGGGCGGGACTAGCGGAAAGGAATGAGCAGTTCTTC. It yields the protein CASRAGLAERNEQFF.

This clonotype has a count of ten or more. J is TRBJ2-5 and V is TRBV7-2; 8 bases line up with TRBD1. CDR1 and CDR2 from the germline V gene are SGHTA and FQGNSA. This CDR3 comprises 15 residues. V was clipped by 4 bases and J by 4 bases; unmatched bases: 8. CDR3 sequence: CASSSSRDRLETQYF. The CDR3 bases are TGTGCCAGCAGCTCGTCCCGGGACAGGCTAGAGACCCAGTACTTC.

The CDR3 protein is CASTEQGALNYGYTF. The CDR3 DNA is TGTGCCAGCACCGAACAGGGGGCGCTTAACTATGGCTACACCTTC. This chain joins TRBV12-3 or TRBV12-4 and TRBJ1-2, with 9 nucleotides matching TRBD1. Losses at the gene ends were 7 bases for V and 1 base for J; bases not matched to a gene: 7. The CDR3 loop spans 15 amino acids.

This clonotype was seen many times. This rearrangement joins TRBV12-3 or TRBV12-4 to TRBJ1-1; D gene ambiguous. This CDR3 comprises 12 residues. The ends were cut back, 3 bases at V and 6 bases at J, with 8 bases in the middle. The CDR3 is CASSFKAAEAFF. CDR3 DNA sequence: TGTGCCAGCAGTTTTAAAGCCGCTGAAGCTTTCTTT.

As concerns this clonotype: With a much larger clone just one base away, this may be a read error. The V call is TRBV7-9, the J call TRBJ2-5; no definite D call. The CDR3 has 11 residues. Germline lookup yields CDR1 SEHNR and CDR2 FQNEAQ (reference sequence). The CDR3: CASTLVETQYF. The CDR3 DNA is TGTGCCAGCACCTTAGTAGAGACCCAGTACTTC.

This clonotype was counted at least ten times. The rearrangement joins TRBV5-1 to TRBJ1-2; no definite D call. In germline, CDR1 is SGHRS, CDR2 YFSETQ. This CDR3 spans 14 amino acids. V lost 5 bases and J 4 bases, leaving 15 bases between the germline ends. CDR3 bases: TGCGCCAGCAGTTCAGAGGAACTAAGCTATGGCTACACCTTC. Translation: CASSSEELSYGYTF. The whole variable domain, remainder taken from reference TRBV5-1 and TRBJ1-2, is KAGVTQTPRYLIKTRGQQVTLSCSPISGHRSVSWYQQTPGQGLQFLFEYFSETQRNKGNFPGRFSGRQFSNSRSEMNVSTLELGDSALYLCASSSEELSYGYTFGSGTRLTVV.

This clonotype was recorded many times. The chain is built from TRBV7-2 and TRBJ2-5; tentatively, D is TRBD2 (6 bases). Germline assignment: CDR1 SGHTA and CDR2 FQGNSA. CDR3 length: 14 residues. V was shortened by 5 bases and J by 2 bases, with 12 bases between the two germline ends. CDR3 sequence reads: CASSPTRGQETQYF. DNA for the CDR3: TGTGCCAGCAGCCCTACTCGGGGGCAAGAGACCCAGTACTTC.